This TCR beta chain originates from a study of cytomegalovirus exposure and HLA in healthy donors. This CDR3 contains 15 residues. J was trimmed by 6 bases and V by 3 bases; bases with no gene match: 5. In germline, CDR1 is MNHNS, CDR2 SASEGT. The study's findings and limits: Later on, a genetic analysis was performed. It linked a missense variant in DCLRE1C with V- and J-gene trimming of TCR beta. The records held CMV serostatus as the only immune exposure information. The authors listed 150 or so TCR beta chains as cytomegalovirus-associated. According to an earlier analysis, most TCR beta V segments yielded productive rearrangements about 90% or about 30% of the time.

A note on this clone: What it binds is unknown.

PCR amplification relied on 60 Vbeta primers (plus 13 Jbeta primers). Generated by immunoSEQ multiplex PCR, the TCRdb table keeps only in-frame clones and is missing some. The sample lists about 150,000 clones, roughly 80% occurring once. The genes are TRBV6-1 and TRBJ2-1; 10 bases are a match to TRBD2. The source of this sequence is a man aged 40-55 years in good health and CMV-seropositive. Sequencing was carried out using PBMCs. CDR3 residues: CASSELVAGGNEQFF. DNA of the CDR3: TGTGCCAGCAGTGAGTTGGTAGCGGGAGGCAATGAGCAGTTCTTC.